This T cell receptor (beta chain) was captured in a study of T cell repertoires in cytomegalovirus infection. Note on this clonotype: The target antigen is unknown.

TCRdb itself ran the reads through MiXCR, one entry per CDR3 protein. The sample has a few hundred thousand distinct CDR3 sequences; about 44% are singletons. With 1 base removed from V and 7 bases from J, the gap between germline ends came to 7 bases. The CDR3 covers 13 residues. The TCR comes from a human donor in good health (CMV status not recorded). Some clones in this sample may be carry-over from other donors' samples. V and J are TRBV12-3 or TRBV12-4 and TRBJ2-2; D unresolved. The specimen was cultured PBMCs, collected from culture after CMV antigen stimulation. CDR3 in DNA: TGTGCCAGCAGTTTAGTTTCCAACGGGGAGCTGTTTTTT. Residues: CASSLVSNGELFF.